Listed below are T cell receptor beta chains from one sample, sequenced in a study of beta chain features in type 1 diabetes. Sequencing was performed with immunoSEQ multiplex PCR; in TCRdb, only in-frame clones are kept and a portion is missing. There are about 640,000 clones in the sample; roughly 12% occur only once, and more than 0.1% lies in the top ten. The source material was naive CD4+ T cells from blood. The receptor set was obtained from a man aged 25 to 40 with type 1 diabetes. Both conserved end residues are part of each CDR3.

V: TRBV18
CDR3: CASSPPGMETQYF

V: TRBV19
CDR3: CASSSRGGASDGYTF

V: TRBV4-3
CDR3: CASSQEVAGGSQPQHF

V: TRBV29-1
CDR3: CSVRGGQGGTDTQYF

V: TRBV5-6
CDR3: CASSLAAGSTTEAFF

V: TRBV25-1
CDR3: CASSEDSRSYGYTF

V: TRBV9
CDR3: CASSVVTDTQYF

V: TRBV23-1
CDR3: CASSQSRRIGNSPLHF

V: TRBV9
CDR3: CASSPRTVSGNTIYF

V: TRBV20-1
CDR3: CSAMGYNEQFF

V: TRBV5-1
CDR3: CASSLGEHSTVDTQYF

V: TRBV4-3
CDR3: CASSPSSAGAGELFF

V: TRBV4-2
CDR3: CASSQDMGTGNTYEQYF

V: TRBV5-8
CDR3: CASSLGQGNNYGYTF

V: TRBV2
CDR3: CASSAGTEIQRVLFF

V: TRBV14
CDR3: CASSQTPETQYF

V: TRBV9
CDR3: CASSGGAQETQYF

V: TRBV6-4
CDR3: CASSDYGSYGYTF

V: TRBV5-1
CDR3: CASSLREETQYF

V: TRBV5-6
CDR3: CASSLFRVMEKLFF

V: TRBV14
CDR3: CASSDPKRGQETQYF